This entry is about one TCR beta chain. Its specificity is not known. Germline V gene sequence: CDR1 SGHNT, CDR2 YYREEE (reference sequence). This CDR3 has 14 amino acids. V was clipped by 6 bases and J by 4 bases, with 16 bases between them. The source of the sample is a study of T cells after yellow fever vaccination. Study background: Any fraction with a low cell number was prepared using SMART-Seq v4 Ultra Low Input.

Regarding the study as a whole: Weaker overall was a secondary response that nonetheless peaked faster, on day 5 versus 15. Re-detected after boosting: most primary clones, 96% of CD4 and over 80% of CD8.

TCRdb processed the 5' RACE reads anew with MiXCR; each CDR3 protein has one entry. Of roughly 340,000 distinct CDR3 sequences in the sample, approximately 3.9% were seen once. This receptor was taken from a man aged 18-30 years who received the YFV17D yellow fever vaccine. The chain carries TRBV5-4 and TRBJ1-2; D unresolved. Source: PBMCs, taken 5 days after the yellow fever booster vaccination. CDR3 residues: CASTVFAGSYGYTF. CDR3 DNA: TGTGCCAGCACCGTTTTTGCGGGGTCCTATGGCTACACCTTC. The variable domain in full, with the rest retrieved from reference TRBV5-4 and TRBJ1-2, is ETGVTQSPTHLIKTRGQQVTLRCSSQSGHNTVSWYQQALGQGPQFIFQYYREEENGRGNFPPRFSGLQFPNYSSELNVNALELDDSALYLCASTVFAGSYGYTFGSGTRLTVV.